This T cell receptor beta chain was recovered during a study of blood T cells in healthy people across ages. This clonotype was detected only once. Combining a sample-barcoded 5' primer with a J-beta primer mix, a second PCR ran for about 7 to 11 cycles. MiXCR, applied by TCRdb to the 5' RACE reads, yields one record per CDR3 protein. The repertoire holds 780,000 or so distinct CDR3 sequences, with about 53% as singletons. Specimen: blood. The source is an elderly man in good health.

The DNA for the CDR3 is TGTGCCAGCTCTCCCTGGGGGCAGGGGAGCAATGAGCAGTTCTTC. Translation: CASSPWGQGSNEQFF. The V and J genes are TRBV6-4 and TRBJ2-1; TRBD1 is a possible D gene (6 bases). The ends were cut back, 8 bases at V and 6 bases at J, with 20 bases in the middle. CDR3 size: 15 residues. Per germline, CDR1 MRHNA and CDR2 SNTAGT.